This record concerns one T cell receptor (beta chain) sequence. Its antigen remains unknown. This sample's RNA came from whole unsorted tissue. This record belongs to a study of tumor and adjacent non-tumor tissue in lung cancer. Overall study: Patients comprised 12 adenocarcinoma, a couple of squamous cell carcinoma and 1 small cell lung cancer. Aged about 30 to 76 years, patients included roughly eleven men and about 5 women with stage I to III disease. Overall study results and limits: Significantly higher TCR diversity was found in tumor than normal lung. Patients with more diverse tumor TCRs had worse survival.

A modified ARM-PCR protocol with three rounds of nested PCR amplified TCRbeta. Each CDR3 protein is one row after TCRdb ran MiXCR on the multiplex PCR reads. Among 100,000 to 150,000 distinct CDR3 sequences, 66% were seen once, and the ten largest hold over 10%. The receptor was derived from a man aged 25 to 40 with non-small cell lung cancer. The specimen was lung tumor tissue.

The CDR3 loop reads CASSPGGTANNEQFF. CDR3 in DNA: TGTGCCAGCAGCCCAGGGGGGACTGCTAACAATGAGCAGTTCTTC. The rearrangement links TRBV7-6 to TRBJ2-1, with D possibly TRBD1 on 7 matching bases. The CDR3 loop spans 15 amino acids. The V gene's germline CDR1 is SGHVS and CDR2 FNYEAQ. Trimming left V 5 bases short and J 5 bases short, with 16 bases between.